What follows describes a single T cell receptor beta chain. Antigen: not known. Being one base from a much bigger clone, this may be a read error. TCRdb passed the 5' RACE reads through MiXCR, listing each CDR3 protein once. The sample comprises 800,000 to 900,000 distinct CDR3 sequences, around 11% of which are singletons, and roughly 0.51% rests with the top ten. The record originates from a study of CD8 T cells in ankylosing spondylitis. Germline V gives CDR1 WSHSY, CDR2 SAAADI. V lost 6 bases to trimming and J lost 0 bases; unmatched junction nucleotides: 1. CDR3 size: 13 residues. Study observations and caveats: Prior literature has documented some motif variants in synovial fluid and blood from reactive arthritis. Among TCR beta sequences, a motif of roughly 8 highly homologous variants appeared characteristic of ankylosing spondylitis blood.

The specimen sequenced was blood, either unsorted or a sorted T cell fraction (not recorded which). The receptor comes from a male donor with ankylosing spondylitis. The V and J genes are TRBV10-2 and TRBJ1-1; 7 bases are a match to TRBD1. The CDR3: CASRTGMNTEAFF. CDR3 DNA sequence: TGCGCCAGCAGGACAGGGATGAACACTGAAGCTTTCTTT.